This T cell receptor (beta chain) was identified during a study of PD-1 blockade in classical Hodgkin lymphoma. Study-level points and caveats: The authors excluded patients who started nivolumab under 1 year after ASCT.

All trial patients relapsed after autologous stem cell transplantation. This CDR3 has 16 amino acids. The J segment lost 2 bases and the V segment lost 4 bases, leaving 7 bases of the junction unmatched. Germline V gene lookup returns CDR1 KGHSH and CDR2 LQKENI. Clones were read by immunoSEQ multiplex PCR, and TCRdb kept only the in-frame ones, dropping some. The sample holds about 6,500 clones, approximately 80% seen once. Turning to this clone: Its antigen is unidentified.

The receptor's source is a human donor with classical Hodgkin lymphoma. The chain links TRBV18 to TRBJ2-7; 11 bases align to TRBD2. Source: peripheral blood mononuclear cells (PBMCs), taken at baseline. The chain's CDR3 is CASSRTSGGGPYEQYF. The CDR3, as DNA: TGTGCCAGCTCACGAACTAGCGGGGGAGGACCCTACGAGCAGTACTTC.